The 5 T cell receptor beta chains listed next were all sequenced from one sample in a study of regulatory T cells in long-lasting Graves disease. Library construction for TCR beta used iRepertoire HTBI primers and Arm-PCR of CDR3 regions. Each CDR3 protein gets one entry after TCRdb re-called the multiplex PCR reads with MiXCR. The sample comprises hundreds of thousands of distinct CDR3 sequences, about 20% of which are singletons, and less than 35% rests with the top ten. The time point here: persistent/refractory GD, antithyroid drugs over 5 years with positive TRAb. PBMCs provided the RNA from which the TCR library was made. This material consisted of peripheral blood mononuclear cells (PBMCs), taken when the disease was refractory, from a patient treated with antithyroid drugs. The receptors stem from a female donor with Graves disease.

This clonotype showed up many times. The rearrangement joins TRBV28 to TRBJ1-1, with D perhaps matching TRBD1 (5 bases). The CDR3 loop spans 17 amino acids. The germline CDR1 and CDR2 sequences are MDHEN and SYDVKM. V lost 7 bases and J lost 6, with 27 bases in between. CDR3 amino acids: CASKPPGARWMSPEAFF. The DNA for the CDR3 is TGTGCCAGCAAACCCCCCGGGGCAAGGTGGATGAGCCCTGAAGCTTTCTTT. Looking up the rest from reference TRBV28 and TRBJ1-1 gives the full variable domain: DVKVTQSSRYLVKRTGEKVFLECVQDMDHENMFWYRQDPGLGLRLIYFSYDVKMKEKGDIPEGYSVSREKKERFSLILESASTNQTSMYLCASKPPGARWMSPEAFFGQGTRLTVV.

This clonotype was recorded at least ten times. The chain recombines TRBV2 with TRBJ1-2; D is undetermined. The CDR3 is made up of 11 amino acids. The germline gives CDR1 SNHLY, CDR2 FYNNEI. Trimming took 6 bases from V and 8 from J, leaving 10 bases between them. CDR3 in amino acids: CASRATTGYTF. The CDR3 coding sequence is TGTGCCAGCAGGGCCACAACCGGCTACACCTTC.

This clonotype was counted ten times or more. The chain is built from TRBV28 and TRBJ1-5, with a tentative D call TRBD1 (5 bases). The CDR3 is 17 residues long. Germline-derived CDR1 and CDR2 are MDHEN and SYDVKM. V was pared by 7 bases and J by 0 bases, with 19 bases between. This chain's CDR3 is CASNRGAGGVSNQPQHF. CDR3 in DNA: TGTGCCAGCAACCGGGGTGCGGGGGGAGTTAGCAATCAGCCCCAGCATTTT.

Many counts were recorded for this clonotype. This CDR3 is CASSDWDRNVRGYTF. As DNA, the CDR3 is TGTGCCAGCAGTGATTGGGACAGGAACGTTCGGGGCTACACCTTC. V usage is TRBV6-1 and J usage is TRBJ1-2, with 8 bases lining up with TRBD1. The ends lost 3 bases at V and 8 bases at J; junction bases unmatched: 11. Germline loops: CDR1 MNHNS, CDR2 SASEGT. This CDR3 is 15 amino acids long.

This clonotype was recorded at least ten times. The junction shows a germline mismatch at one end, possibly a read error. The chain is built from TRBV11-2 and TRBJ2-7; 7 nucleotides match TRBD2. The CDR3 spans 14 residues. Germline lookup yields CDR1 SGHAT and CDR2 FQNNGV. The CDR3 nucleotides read TGTGCCAGCAGTTTAGAGCGGGGTGGGTACGAGCAGTACTTC. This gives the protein CASSLERGGYEQYF.